Each of the 4 T cell receptor beta chains below was sequenced from the same sample in a study of early T cells in non-severe SARS-CoV-2 infection. TCRdb reprocessed the 5' RACE reads with MiXCR, giving one entry per CDR3 protein. The profile shows roughly 80,000 distinct CDR3 sequences, about 14% of them singletons. The material sequenced was whole blood. These receptors were taken from an adult who was a healthcare worker with PCR-confirmed SARS-CoV-2 infection or an uninfected control (not recorded which).

This clonotype was observed many times. No DNA is shown, since the ends of the CDR3 on it are uncertain; the CDR3 is the one TCRdb lists. This chain joins TRBV7-6 and TRBJ2-2; TRBD2 was called by the table and not checked on the DNA. The germline CDR1 and CDR2 sequences are SGHVS and FNYEAQ. 17 amino acids form the CDR3, both terminal residues included. This CDR3 reads CASSPGLAGGPRGAVFF.

This clonotype was seen a single time. This chain uses TRBV7-6 with TRBJ2-5, with a tentative D call TRBD1 (6 bases). CDR3 length: 13 amino acids. Germline-derived CDR1 and CDR2 are SGHVS and FNYEAQ. V lost 3 bases to trimming and J lost 4 bases, with 9 bases between them. The CDR3 DNA is TGTGCCAGCAGCTTCAGACAGGCAGAGACCCAGTACTTC. The encoded protein is CASSFRQAETQYF.

This clonotype was counted a few times. The rearrangement uses TRBV13 and TRBJ2-7; 8 bases agree with TRBD2. CDR1 and CDR2 (germline): PRHDT, FYEKMQ (reference sequence). V lost 2 bases, J lost 2 bases, and 2 bases stayed unmatched. The CDR3 is made up of 14 amino acids. The CDR3 here is CASSLRLAPYEQYF. The CDR3 nucleotides are TGTGCCAGCAGCTTACGACTAGCGCCCTACGAGCAGTACTTC.

This clonotype was seen ten or more times. V gene TRBV5-4 combines with J gene TRBJ2-2; D possibly matches TRBD1 or TRBD2 (5 bases each). CDR1 and CDR2 from the germline V gene are SGHNT and YYREEE (reference sequence). V was pared by 0 bases and J by 5 bases, with 5 bases between. There are 13 residues in the CDR3. This CDR3 reads CASSLGGTGELFF. For the CDR3, the DNA is TGTGCCAGCAGCTTGGGGGGGACCGGGGAGCTGTTTTTT.